Each of the 3 T cell receptor beta chains below was sequenced from the same sample in a study of T cell responses to AZD1222 COVID-19 vaccine. Clones were sequenced by immunoSEQ multiplex PCR, and TCRdb holds only the in-frame ones, with some missing. The sample has about 150,000 clones; roughly 88% are singletons. The sequencing used peripheral blood, collected on day 0 of MenACWY control vaccination. The receptors here all came from an adult in good health.

V and J are TRBV23-1 and TRBJ1-6; D is uncertain. TRBV23-1 is treated as an ORF (open reading frame) with a function not yet certain. This CDR3 comprises 11 residues. V lost 9 bases, J lost 12 bases, and 12 bases lay in between. The CDR3 DNA sequence: TGCGCCAGTTTCGTCCCCGTACCCCTCCACTTT. Protein: CASFVPVPLHF.

This chain links TRBV5-1 with TRBJ2-2; D gene unclear. Germline-derived CDR1 and CDR2 are SGHRS and YFSETQ. V was shortened by 2 bases and J by 4 bases, with 12 bases between the two germline ends. The CDR3 spans 15 residues. As DNA, the CDR3 is TGCGCCAGCAGCTTCGGAACAGCAGTCACCGGGGAGCTGTTTTTT. Its translation: CASSFGTAVTGELFF.

The chain links TRBV29-1 to TRBJ2-7; 11 nucleotides align to TRBD1. The CDR3 loop spans 16 amino acids. Trimming took 0 bases from V and 4 from J; bases not matched to a gene: 8. The V gene's germline CDR1 is SQVTM and CDR2 ANQGSEA. CDR3 sequence reads: CSVEDSGTGGIYEQYF. CDR3 DNA: TGCAGCGTTGAAGATTCCGGGACAGGGGGTATATACGAGCAGTACTTC.